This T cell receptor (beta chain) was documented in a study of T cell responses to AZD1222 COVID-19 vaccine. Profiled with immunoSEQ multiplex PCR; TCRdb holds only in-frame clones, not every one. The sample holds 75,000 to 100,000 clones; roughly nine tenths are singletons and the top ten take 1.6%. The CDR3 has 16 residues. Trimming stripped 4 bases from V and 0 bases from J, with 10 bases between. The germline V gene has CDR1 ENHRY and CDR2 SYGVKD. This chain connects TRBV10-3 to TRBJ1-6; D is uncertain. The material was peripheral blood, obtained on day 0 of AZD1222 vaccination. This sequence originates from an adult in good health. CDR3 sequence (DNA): TGTGCCATCAGTGGAGCCCCAGGCTCCTATAATTCACCCCTCCACTTT. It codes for CAISGAPGSYNSPLHF.